This TCR beta chain derives from a study of beta chain features in type 1 diabetes. Study-wide results and limits: In these data, an HLA type influence on TCRB rearrangement remained unresolved.

It was via CD45RO/CCR7/CD25/CD127/CD95/CD27 that CD4+ naive, central memory, regulatory and stem cell-like memory cells were sorted. cDNA synthesis used the whole RNA isolate, giving expressed TCRB sequences. Clones were read by immunoSEQ multiplex PCR, and TCRdb kept only the in-frame ones, dropping some. The table records 130,000 to 150,000 clones, over 9.5% of them present only once. As to this clone: The antigen is unknown.

CDR1 is SNHLY, CDR2 FYNNEI, per germline. The CDR3 totals 12 residues. The V end was cut by 3 bases, the J end by 3 bases, with 5 bases between. The sample was naive CD4+ T cells from blood. This chain uses TRBV2 with TRBJ1-2, with TRBD1 as a possible D gene (5 bases). The sequence came from a man in his late teens or twenties in good health. CDR3 amino acids: CASSDRDYGYTF. The CDR3 DNA sequence: TGTGCCAGCAGTGACAGGGACTATGGCTACACCTTC.